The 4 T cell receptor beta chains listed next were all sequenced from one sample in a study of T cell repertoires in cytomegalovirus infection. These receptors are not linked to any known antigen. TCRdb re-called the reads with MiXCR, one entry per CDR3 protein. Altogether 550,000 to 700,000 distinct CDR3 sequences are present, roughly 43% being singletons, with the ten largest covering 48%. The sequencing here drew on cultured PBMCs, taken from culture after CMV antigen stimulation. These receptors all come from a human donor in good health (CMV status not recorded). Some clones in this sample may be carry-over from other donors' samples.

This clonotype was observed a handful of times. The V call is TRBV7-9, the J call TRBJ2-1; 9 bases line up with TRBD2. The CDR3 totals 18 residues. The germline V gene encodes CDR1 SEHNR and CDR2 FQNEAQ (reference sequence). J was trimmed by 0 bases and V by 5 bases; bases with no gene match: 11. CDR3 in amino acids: CASSTPTSGRTSYNEQFF. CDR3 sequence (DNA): TGTGCCAGCAGCACACCGACTAGCGGCCGTACCTCCTACAATGAGCAGTTCTTC. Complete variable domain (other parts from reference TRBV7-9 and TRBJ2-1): DTGVSQNPRHKITKRGQNVTFRCDPISEHNRLYWYRQTLGQGPEFLTYFQNEAQLEKSRLLSDRFSAERPKGSFSTLEIQRTEQGDSAMYLCASSTPTSGRTSYNEQFFGPGTRLTVL.

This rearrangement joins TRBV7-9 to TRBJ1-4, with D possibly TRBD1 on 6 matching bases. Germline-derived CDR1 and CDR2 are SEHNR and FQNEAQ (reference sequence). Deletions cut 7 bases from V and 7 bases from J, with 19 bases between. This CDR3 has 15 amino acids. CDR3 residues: CASNPGEFVGEKLFF. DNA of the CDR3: TGTGCCAGCAACCCAGGGGAGTTCGTGGGTGAAAAACTGTTTTTT.

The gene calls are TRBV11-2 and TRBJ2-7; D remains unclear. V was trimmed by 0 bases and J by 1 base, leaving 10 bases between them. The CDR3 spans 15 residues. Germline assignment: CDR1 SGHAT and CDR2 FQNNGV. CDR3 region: CASSLDPLESYEQYF. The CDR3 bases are TGTGCCAGCAGCTTAGACCCATTGGAATCCTACGAGCAGTACTTC.

In nucleotides, the CDR3 is TGCAGTGCTCCTGACCGGGACAGGGCCAACTCCTATAATTCACCCCTCCACTTT. It is translated as CSAPDRDRANSYNSPLHF. V is TRBV20-1 and J is TRBJ1-6, with 9 bases that match TRBD1. V lost 5 bases to trimming and J lost 0 bases; unmatched junction nucleotides: 11. The germline V gene has CDR1 DFQATT and CDR2 SNEGSKA (reference sequence). The CDR3 runs to 18 residues.